Listed below are T cell receptor beta chains from one sample, sequenced in a study of CD8 T cells in ankylosing spondylitis. TCRdb called the 5' RACE reads again in MiXCR, with one record for every CDR3 protein. The repertoire consists of approximately 400,000 distinct CDR3 sequences, with roughly a quarter occurring once and the leading ten covering 0.89%. Sequencing was performed on blood, either unsorted or a sorted T cell fraction (not recorded which). The receptors derive from a male donor with ankylosing spondylitis. CDR3s include the opening cysteine and the closing phenylalanine or tryptophan. A D gene is named only where the DNA matches it firmly. Clone size appears in some rows only: once, few, many, or a class for an expanded clone.

.	TRBV6-5	.	14	TRBJ1-5	TGTGCCAGCAGTTACGGGCAGCTCAATCAGCCCCAGCATTTT	CASSYGQLNQPQHF
once	TRBV5-1	.	12	TRBJ2-5	TGCGCCAGCAGCTACACCCAAGAGACCCAGTACTTC	CASSYTQETQYF
.	TRBV11-2	TRBD2	16	TRBJ2-7	TGTGCCAGCAGCTTAGAACCCCGGGCGGGGGCCTACGAGCAGTACTTC	CASSLEPRAGAYEQYF
.	TRBV29-1	.	12	TRBJ2-7	TGCAGCGTGGTAGCGGACTCCTACGAGCAGTACTTC	CSVVADSYEQYF
.	TRBV12-3/TRBV12-4	TRBD1	15	TRBJ1-5	TGTGCCAGCAGTTTTGGGACAGGGCAAGATCAGCCCCAGCATTTT	CASSFGTGQDQPQHF
.	TRBV19	TRBD1	16	TRBJ2-2	TGTGCCAGTAGACCTCCAGGACAGGGGAACACCGGGGAGCTGTTTTTT	CASRPPGQGNTGELFF
few	TRBV12-3/TRBV12-4	.	14	TRBJ1-6	TGTGCCAGCAGTCCCGGACAGCCCTCTTCACCCCTCCACTTT	CASSPGQPSSPLHF
.	TRBV30	.	13	TRBJ2-5	TGTGCCTGGAGTGTGGGCTTCCAAGAGACCCAGTACTTC	CAWSVGFQETQYF
few	TRBV5-1	TRBD2	15	TRBJ2-1	TGCGCCAGCAGCTTGGCTAGCGGGAGGAGGAGTGAGCAGTTCTTC	CASSLASGRRSEQFF
.	TRBV5-1	TRBD2	17	TRBJ2-7	TGCGCCAGCAGCGTGGGACTAGCGAGAGGCGCTATCTACGAGCAGTACTTC	CASSVGLARGAIYEQYF
few	TRBV12-3/TRBV12-4	.	13	TRBJ2-7	TGTGCCAGCATGCAACCCGTGGCCCCGGAGCAGTACTTC	CASMQPVAPEQYF
few	TRBV20-1	.	10	TRBJ1-1	TGCAGTGCTACTTACACTGAAGCTTTCTTT	CSATYTEAFF
few	TRBV5-6	.	13	TRBJ1-1	TGTGCCAGCAGCCCAGCCATGAACACTGAAGCTTTCTTT	CASSPAMNTEAFF
few	TRBV20-1	TRBD1	16	TRBJ2-1	TGCAGTGCTATACCCCCGGGACAGGGGGCCTACAATGAGCAGTTCTTC	CSAIPPGQGAYNEQFF
few	TRBV5-1	.	16	TRBJ1-1	TGCGCCAGCAGCACTATCTCGGGGACTGCGAACACTGAAGCTTTCTTT	CASSTISGTANTEAFF
.	TRBV4-1	.	14	TRBJ2-3	TGCGCCAGCAGCCCGGAAAGGGGGGCTAGGACGCAGTATTTT	CASSPERGARTQYF
few	TRBV25-1	TRBD1	15	TRBJ2-7	TGTGCCAGCAGTGGGCGACAGGGGAACTCCTACGAGCAGTACTTC	CASSGRQGNSYEQYF
few	TRBV3-1	.	18	TRBJ2-1	TGTGCCAGCAGCCAGTTGATTAAAAGGGGGATGGACTACAATGAGCAGTTCTTC	CASSQLIKRGMDYNEQFF
few	TRBV20-1	.	15	TRBJ2-1	TGCAGTGCCTCCCTCCTAGCGCCTCGATACAATGAGCAGTTCTTC	CSASLLAPRYNEQFF
few	TRBV20-1	TRBD2	13	TRBJ2-7	TGCAGTCTACTAGCGGGAGGTGCCTACGAGAAGTACTTC	CSLLAGGAYEKYF
few	TRBV3-1	.	14	TRBJ1-2	TGTGCCAGCGCGGCATCCGGGGGGGCAGGGGGCTACACCTTC	CASAASGGAGGYTF
.	TRBV24-1	.	12	TRBJ2-2	TGTGCCACCAGACGAGACACCGGGGAGCTGTTTTTT	CATRRDTGELFF
many	TRBV7-2	.	14	TRBJ1-6	TGTGCCAGCAGCTTAAGGAAGGATAATTCACCCCTCCACTTT	CASSLRKDNSPLHF
.	TRBV12-3/TRBV12-4	TRBD1	16	TRBJ1-2	TGTGCCAGCAGATCGCGACGGGACAGCGTTAACTATGGCTACACCTTC	CASRSRRDSVNYGYTF
few	TRBV10-2	TRBD1	12	TRBJ1-2	TGCGCCGGGGGTGACAGGGACTATGGCTACACCTTC	CAGGDRDYGYTF
.	TRBV10-1	.	16	TRBJ2-1	TGCGCCAGCAGTGAGTTCCGGGGGAGTACCTACAATGAGCAGTTCTTC	CASSEFRGSTYNEQFF
few	TRBV9	.	14	TRBJ2-4	TGTGCCAGCAGCGTAGACCTGGCTGCGGGCATTCAGTACTTC	CASSVDLAAGIQYF
few	TRBV20-1	.	15	TRBJ1-5	TGCAGTGCTAGAGCTTTCCGCGGCGACCAAAAATCCCAGCATTTT	CSARAFRGDQKSQHF
few	TRBV12-3/TRBV12-4	.	12	TRBJ1-5	TGTGCCAGCAGTTTTGAAAATCAGCCCCAGCATTTT	CASSFENQPQHF
.	TRBV29-1	TRBD2	18	TRBJ2-3	TGCAGCGTTGAAGATAGGGAGCTAGCGGGAGGGCTGACGGATACGCAGTATTTT	CSVEDRELAGGLTDTQYF
many	TRBV7-9	TRBD1	16	TRBJ2-5	TGTGCCAGCAGCCCTCGGGGACAGGGGACCCAAGAGACCCAGTACTTC	CASSPRGQGTQETQYF
few	TRBV12-3/TRBV12-4	TRBD1	15	TRBJ2-2	TGTGCCAGCAAAACCGGGACAGGGCGCACCGGGGAGCTGTTTTTT	CASKTGTGRTGELFF
few	TRBV4-1	TRBD2	16	TRBJ2-3	TGCGCCAGCAGCGCCCCTAGCGGGAGATGGGCAGATACGCAGTATTTT	CASSAPSGRWADTQYF
.	TRBV20-1	TRBD2	13	TRBJ2-7	TGCAGTGCCGACAGGGCGGGAGGGTACGAGCAGTACTTC	CSADRAGGYEQYF
.	TRBV3-1	.	13	TRBJ1-1	TGTGCCAGCAGCCAAGTAAACGGGGGGCAGGCTTTCTTT	CASSQVNGGQAFF
.	TRBV5-8	TRBD1	15	TRBJ1-5	TGTGCCAGCAGAACCGGGACAGGGGGGTCTCAGCCCCAGCATTTT	CASRTGTGGSQPQHF
.	TRBV20-1	.	12	TRBJ2-1	TGCACCCCAGGGAGTTCCTACAATGAGCAGTTCTTC	CTPGSSYNEQFF
once	TRBV12-3/TRBV12-4	.	15	TRBJ2-1	TGTGCCAGCAGTTTACAGGGGTACTCCTACAATGAGCAGTTCTTC	CASSLQGYSYNEQFF
.	TRBV24-1	TRBD2	16	TRBJ2-3	TGTGCCACCAGTGATTATGTGGGAGGGCCCGGCGATACGCAGTATTTT	CATSDYVGGPGDTQYF
.	TRBV12-3/TRBV12-4	TRBD1	16	TRBJ2-5	TGTGCCAGCAGTTTTGGTTTACAGGGGGCCGGGGAGACCCAGTACTTC	CASSFGLQGAGETQYF
few	TRBV12-3/TRBV12-4	.	12	TRBJ2-1	TGTGCCAGCAGTTTAGATTTGCGGGAGCAGTTCTTC	CASSLDLREQFF
few	TRBV5-1	TRBD2	17	TRBJ2-5	TGCGCCAGCAGCACCGGACTAGCGGGAGGCCTCCAAGAGACCCAGTACTTC	CASSTGLAGGLQETQYF
many	TRBV5-1	.	15	TRBJ2-2	TGCGCCAGCAGCTTGGGAGTGCCTAACGCCGGGGAGCTGTTTTTT	CASSLGVPNAGELFF
.	TRBV5-5	TRBD1	17	TRBJ2-3	TGTGCCAGCAGCTTGCAACGGACAGGGTTGGGCACAGATACGCAGTATTTT	CASSLQRTGLGTDTQYF
.	TRBV20-1	TRBD2	15	TRBJ2-3	TGCAGTGCTAGTATGCCTAGCGGGGGGGAAGATACGCAGTATTTT	CSASMPSGGEDTQYF
few	TRBV12-3/TRBV12-4	TRBD2	16	TRBJ2-1	TGTGCCAGCAGATCGGGACTAGCGGGAGGCTACAATGAGCAGTTCTTC	CASRSGLAGGYNEQFF
few	TRBV5-1	.	14	TRBJ2-2	TGCGCCAGTACCTCAGGGCAGTACACCGGGGAGCTGTTTTTT	CASTSGQYTGELFF
.	TRBV10-3	TRBD2	15	TRBJ2-2	TGTGCCTCCCACGCCTCGCGGGAGTATACCGGGGAGCTGTTTTTT	CASHASREYTGELFF
.	TRBV12-3/TRBV12-4	.	15	TRBJ1-6	TGTGCCAGCACTCTTACAGGGATTTATAATTCACCCCTCCACTTT	CASTLTGIYNSPLHF
.	TRBV20-1	TRBD2	14	TRBJ2-1	TGCAGTGCTACTAAGGCTAGCGGGAGCAATGAGCAGTTCTTC	CSATKASGSNEQFF
.	TRBV11-1	.	18	TRBJ2-5	TGTGCCAGCAGCTTAGAAATAGCTGGTCTAGAGGTACGAGAGACCCAGTACTTC	CASSLEIAGLEVRETQYF
.	TRBV20-1	TRBD1	14	TRBJ1-5	TGCAGTGCTAGAGAAACAGGGGGCAATCAGCCCCAGCATTTT	CSARETGGNQPQHF
few	TRBV24-1	.	15	TRBJ1-2	TGTGCCACCAGTGAGGGCAGGCTCGGGAACTATGGCTACACCTTC	CATSEGRLGNYGYTF
few	TRBV19	TRBD2	16	TRBJ2-3	TGTGCCAGTAGTATAAGTCCCTCTAGCGGCGGAGATACGCAGTATTTT	CASSISPSSGGDTQYF
few	TRBV6-5	TRBD2	13	TRBJ2-5	TGTGCCAGGAGTTATAGGGAGGGAGAGACCCAGTACTTC	CARSYREGETQYF